This T cell receptor (beta chain) was captured by sequencing in a study of T cell responses to AZD1222 COVID-19 vaccine. Whole-study results and caveats: Reports indicate that nearly half of spike-specific TCRs are directed at unmutated variant regions. Females outnumbered males among donors, who were mostly white British; clonal diversity was possibly underestimated. Sampled repertoires all dated from after the peak T cell response.

CDR3 length equals 14 residues. With 5 bases clipped from V and 7 bases from J, the junction kept 7 bases outside the gene matches. Germline CDR1 is MDHEN and CDR2 is SYDVKM. As for this clone: Its matching antigen is unknown.

This table comes from immunoSEQ multiplex PCR, and its TCRdb copy is limited to in-frame clones, with some not included. The sample holds approximately 130,000 clones; approximately 93% are singletons and the top ten take around 3.1%. Sequences were derived from peripheral blood, sampled on day 0 of AZD1222 vaccination. The gene calls are TRBV28 and TRBJ1-1; 10 positions agree with TRBD1. The receptor was isolated from an adult in good health. The CDR3 sequence: CASSAGTGAIEAFF. The DNA of the CDR3 is TGTGCCAGCAGTGCCGGGACAGGGGCAATTGAAGCTTTCTTT.